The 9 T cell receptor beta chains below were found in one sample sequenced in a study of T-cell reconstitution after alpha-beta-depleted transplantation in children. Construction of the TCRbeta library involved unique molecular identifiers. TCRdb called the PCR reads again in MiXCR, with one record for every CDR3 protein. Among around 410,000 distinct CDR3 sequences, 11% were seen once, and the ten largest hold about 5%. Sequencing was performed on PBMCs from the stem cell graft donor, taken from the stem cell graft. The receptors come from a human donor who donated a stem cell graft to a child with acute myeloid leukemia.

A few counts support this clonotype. This chain's CDR3 is CASNRGGASSPLHF. CDR3 DNA: TGTGCCAGCAACCGGGGGGGGGCTAGTTCACCCCTCCACTTT. The chain joins TRBV27 to TRBJ1-6, with D maybe TRBD1 (6 bases). Germline loops: CDR1 MNHEY, CDR2 SMNVEV (reference sequence). V lost 7 bases, J lost 9 bases, and 16 bases lay in between. The CDR3 is 14 residues long.

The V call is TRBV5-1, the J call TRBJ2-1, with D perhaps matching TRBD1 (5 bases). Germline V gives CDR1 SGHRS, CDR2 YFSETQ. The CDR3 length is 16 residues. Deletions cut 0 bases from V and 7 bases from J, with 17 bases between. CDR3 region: CASSLGRGTLGNEQFF. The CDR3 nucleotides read TGCGCCAGCAGCTTGGGAAGGGGTACCCTTGGGAATGAGCAGTTCTTC.

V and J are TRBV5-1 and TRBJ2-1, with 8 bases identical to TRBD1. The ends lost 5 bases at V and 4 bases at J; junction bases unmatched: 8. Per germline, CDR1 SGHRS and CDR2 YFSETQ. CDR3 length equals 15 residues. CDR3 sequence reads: CASSPRQGPYNEQFF. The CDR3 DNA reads TGCGCCAGCAGTCCTCGACAGGGGCCATACAATGAGCAGTTCTTC.

The CDR3 coding sequence is TGTGCCAGCAGCTACTACCGGGACAGGGGTAACGAGCAGTACTTC. The encoded protein is CASSYYRDRGNEQYF. J is TRBJ2-7 and V is TRBV7-9, with TRBD1 matching 10 bases. J was trimmed by 5 bases and V by 4 bases; bases with no gene match: 8. Germline V gene lookup returns CDR1 SEHNR and CDR2 FQNEAQ (reference sequence). This CDR3 is 15 amino acids long.

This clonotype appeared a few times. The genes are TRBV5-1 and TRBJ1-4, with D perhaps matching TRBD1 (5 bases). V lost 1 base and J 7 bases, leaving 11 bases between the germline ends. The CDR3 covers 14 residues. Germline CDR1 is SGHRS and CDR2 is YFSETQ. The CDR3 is CASSLRTRGEKLFF. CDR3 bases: TGCGCCAGCAGCTTGCGCACAAGGGGTGAAAAACTGTTTTTT.

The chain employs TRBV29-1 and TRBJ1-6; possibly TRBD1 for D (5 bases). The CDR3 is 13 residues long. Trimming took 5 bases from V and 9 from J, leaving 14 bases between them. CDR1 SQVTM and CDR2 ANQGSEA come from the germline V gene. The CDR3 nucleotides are TGCAGCGTTCTCGAGGAAGGGGCTTCACCCCTCCACTTT. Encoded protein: CSVLEEGASPLHF.

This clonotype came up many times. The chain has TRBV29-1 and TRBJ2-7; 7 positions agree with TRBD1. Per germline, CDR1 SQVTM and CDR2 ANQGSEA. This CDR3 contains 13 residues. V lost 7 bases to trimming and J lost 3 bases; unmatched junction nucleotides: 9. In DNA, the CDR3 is TGCAGCGGTCGGGACAGTCTAGACTACGAGCAGTACTTC. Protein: CSGRDSLDYEQYF.

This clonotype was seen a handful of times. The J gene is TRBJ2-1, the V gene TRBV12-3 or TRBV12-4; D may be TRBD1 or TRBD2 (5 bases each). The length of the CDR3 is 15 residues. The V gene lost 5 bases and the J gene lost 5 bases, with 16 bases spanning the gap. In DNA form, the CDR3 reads TGTGCCAGCAGTGGCACCGGGACCCCCAACAATGAGCAGTTCTTC. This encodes CASSGTGTPNNEQFF.

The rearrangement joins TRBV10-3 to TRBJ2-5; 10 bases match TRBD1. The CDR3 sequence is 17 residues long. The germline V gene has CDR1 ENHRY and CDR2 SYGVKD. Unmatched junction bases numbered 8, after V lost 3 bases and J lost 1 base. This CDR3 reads CAISEGDRGRVQETQYF. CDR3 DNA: TGTGCCATCAGTGAAGGGGACAGGGGACGCGTCCAAGAGACCCAGTACTTC.